The 28 T cell receptor beta chains below all came from one sample that was sequenced in a study of shared clonotypes between healthy human individuals (dated by TCRdb to about 2020). Libraries were built with the immunoSEQ multiplex PCR assay. The clones in this table, taken by TCRdb from immuneACCESS, are in-frame only. Not every clone is retained; where verified, under half of the shortfall comes from an unresolved V gene, and the cause of the rest is unknown. The sample table contains about 2.5 million clones; only one count was recorded for approximately 90% of them. The ten largest clones add up to roughly 0.34% of the sample. The sequencing input was naive CD4+ T cells from PBMCs. Interpreted using the paper, the cell subset or site label stands for: CD45RA+ positively selected. The receptors were gathered from a man between 18 and 35 years old in good health. Some clones in this sample may be carry-over from other donors' samples.

This chain joins TRBV28 and TRBJ1-1, with D possibly matching TRBD1 (5 bases). V was cut by 3 bases and J by 0 bases, with 11 bases left in between. This CDR3 region has 15 residues. The V gene's germline CDR1 is MDHEN and CDR2 SYDVKM. Here the CDR3 reads CASSFAGTVNTEAFF. In DNA, the CDR3 is TGTGCCAGCAGTTTCGCCGGGACGGTGAACACTGAAGCTTTCTTT.

This chain links TRBV5-1 with TRBJ1-3, with D maybe TRBD1 (6 bases). V gave up 7 bases and J gave up 3 bases, with 11 bases separating them. This CDR3 contains 13 residues. CDR1 and CDR2 from the germline V gene are SGHRS and YFSETQ. CDR3 sequence: CASRTDRGNTIYF. The DNA of the CDR3 is TGCGCCAGCCGGACAGATCGTGGAAACACCATATATTTT.

The chain combines TRBV27 with TRBJ2-1; possibly TRBD1 or TRBD2 for D (6 bases each). The V gene's germline CDR1 is MNHEY and CDR2 SMNVEV (reference sequence). The V end was cut by 4 bases, the J end by 14 bases, with 24 bases between. The CDR3 extends over 15 amino acids. For the CDR3, the DNA is TGTGCCAGCAGTTCAGGGGAAGGGGGGTCGAAAATGGAGTTCTTC. It encodes CASSSGEGGSKMEFF.

This clone occurred once. The V and J genes are TRBV18 and TRBJ2-1, with 8 bases identical to TRBD2. This CDR3 region has 16 residues. The trim removed 2 bases at V and 6 bases at J, leaving 9 bases unmatched. Germline V gene lookup returns CDR1 KGHSH and CDR2 LQKENI. The CDR3 DNA reads TGTGCCAGCTCACCATCGTCTGCGGGAGGTCTCAATGAGCAGTTCTTC. This gives the protein CASSPSSAGGLNEQFF.

The chain has TRBV10-3 and TRBJ1-5; D gene ambiguous. This CDR3 contains 16 residues. V was clipped by 0 bases and J by 1 base, with 10 bases between them. The germline V gene has CDR1 ENHRY and CDR2 SYGVKD. CDR3 region: CAISESMIRSNQPQHF. In DNA, the CDR3 is TGTGCCATCAGTGAGTCGATGATCAGGAGCAATCAGCCCCAGCATTTT.

CDR3 amino acids: CAISTGTGGAGNQPQHF. The CDR3 DNA sequence: TGTGCCATCAGTACCGGGACAGGGGGCGCCGGCAATCAGCCCCAGCATTTT. The chain has TRBV10-3 and TRBJ1-5; 12 positions match TRBD1. The CDR3 contains 17 residues. The trim removed 5 bases at V and 2 bases at J, leaving 7 bases unmatched. Germline V gene data show CDR1 as ENHRY and CDR2 as SYGVKD.

The chain carries TRBV7-8 and TRBJ1-1, with D possibly matching TRBD1 (5 bases). From germline, CDR1 is SGHVS and CDR2 FQNEAQ. The CDR3 is 14 residues long. V was clipped by 5 bases and J by 1 base, with 11 bases between them. The CDR3: CASSDDRANTEAFF. As DNA, the CDR3 is TGTGCCAGCAGCGATGACAGAGCGAACACTGAAGCTTTCTTT.

This chain joins TRBV18 and TRBJ2-7; TRBD1 matches at 8 bases. The germline gives CDR1 KGHSH, CDR2 LQKENI. CDR3 size: 15 residues. V was clipped by 3 bases and J by 6 bases; unmatched bases: 10. The CDR3 bases are TGTGCCAGCTCACCCGGGGACAGGCAAATCCCCGAGCAGTACTTC. Protein sequence: CASSPGDRQIPEQYF.

The rearrangement uses TRBV27 and TRBJ2-3; no clear D. V lost 5 bases, J lost 1 base, and 10 bases lay in between. CDR1 MNHEY and CDR2 SMNVEV come from the germline V gene (reference sequence). This CDR3 has 14 amino acids. CDR3 sequence: CASSPLTRTDTQYF. As DNA, the CDR3 is TGTGCCAGCAGTCCTCTGACCCGCACAGATACGCAGTATTTT.

The chain is built from TRBV7-8 and TRBJ2-1; 7 bases align to TRBD2. J lost 8 bases, V lost 2 bases, and 15 bases had no gene match. The CDR3 sequence is 17 residues long. Germline-derived CDR1 and CDR2 are SGHVS and FQNEAQ. This chain's CDR3 is CASSLISAGAPGDEQFF. CDR3 nucleotide sequence: TGTGCCAGCAGCTTAATTTCTGCGGGAGCCCCGGGCGATGAGCAGTTCTTC.

V is TRBV21-1 and J is TRBJ2-1; TRBD1, the table's D call, lacks a check against the DNA. TRBV21-1 is a recognized pseudogene. The CDR3 consists of 14 residues. CDR3 amino acids: CASSKVMRTGGQFF. CDR3 DNA: TGTGCCAGCAGCAAAGTGATGAGGACAGGTGGGCAGTTCTTC.

The V call is TRBV4-1, the J call TRBJ2-3; D remains ambiguous. V lost 1 base and J lost 3, with 8 bases in between. The CDR3 has 14 amino acids. Germline loops: CDR1 MGHRA, CDR2 YSYEKL. The CDR3 DNA reads TGCGCCAGCAGCCAAGCCTACCGGACAGATACGCAGTATTTT. The encoded protein is CASSQAYRTDTQYF.

V and J are TRBV5-6 and TRBJ1-1; TRBD1 might be the D (6 bases). The germline CDR1 and CDR2 sequences are SGHDT and YYEEEE. This CDR3 spans 14 amino acids. V was clipped by 6 bases and J by 1 base, with 13 bases between them. CDR3 in DNA: TGTGCCAGCACCGGGGGGCGCAGGAACACTGAAGCTTTCTTT. It is translated as CASTGGRRNTEAFF.

J is TRBJ2-3 and V is TRBV27, with D unclear. Germline V gene data show CDR1 as MNHEY and CDR2 as SMNVEV (reference sequence). V was trimmed by 6 bases and J by 0 bases, leaving 16 bases between them. The CDR3 loop spans 16 amino acids. DNA of the CDR3: TGTGCCAGCAGAGCCCCCGGGCGGTATAGCACAGATACGCAGTATTTT. Translated: CASRAPGRYSTDTQYF.

The J gene is TRBJ1-1, the V gene TRBV6-5; 9 bases agree with TRBD1. Germline V gene lookup returns CDR1 MNHEY and CDR2 SVGAGI. The CDR3 loop spans 13 amino acids. The ends lost 7 bases at V and 11 bases at J; junction bases unmatched: 11. CDR3 sequence (DNA): TGTGCCAGCACCGACCGGGACAGGGTGTGGGCTTTCTTT. Translated: CASTDRDRVWAFF.

V usage is TRBV4-1 and J usage is TRBJ2-5, with 10 nucleotides matching TRBD2. The CDR3 runs 17 residues. Looked up from germline, CDR1 is MGHRA and CDR2 is YSYEKL. Trimming removed 4 bases from V and 5 bases from J; junction bases left unmatched: 13. CDR3 coding DNA: TGCGCCAGCAGCCGCGCGATGAGCGGGAGGGCCCGTGAGACCCAGTACTTC. Residues: CASSRAMSGRARETQYF.

This sequence joins TRBV10-3 and TRBJ1-4; 8 bases line up with TRBD1. The CDR3 length is 15 residues. The V gene's germline CDR1 is ENHRY and CDR2 SYGVKD. V lost 10 bases and J lost 0; bases outside the gene matches: 7. CDR3 sequence: CATSGQGATNEKLFF. CDR3 nucleotide sequence: TGTGCCACCTCCGGACAGGGTGCAACTAATGAAAAACTGTTTTTT.

The rearrangement uses TRBV14 and TRBJ2-7, with D possibly matching TRBD2 (5 bases). Germline-derived CDR1 and CDR2 are SGHDN and FVKESK. Trimming pared 0 bases from V and 2 bases from J, leaving 14 bases between. The CDR3 consists of 16 residues. CDR3 amino acids: CASSQDWGWETYEQYF. DNA of the CDR3: TGTGCCAGCAGCCAAGATTGGGGTTGGGAGACCTACGAGCAGTACTTC.

The chain links TRBV6-5 to TRBJ2-1, with 11 bases aligning to TRBD2. This CDR3 comprises 16 residues. Germline V gene lookup returns CDR1 MNHEY and CDR2 SVGAGI. The ends lost 0 bases at V and 5 bases at J; junction bases unmatched: 3. In nucleotides, the CDR3 is TGTGCCAGCAGTTACTCAGGGGGACTAGCGGACAATGAGCAGTTCTTC. As protein: CASSYSGGLADNEQFF.

The chain recombines TRBV19 with TRBJ2-3; D is perhaps TRBD1 (7 bases). The CDR3 has 14 amino acids. Trimming removed 9 bases from V and 0 bases from J, with 13 bases in between. Germline CDR1 reads LNHDA; CDR2 reads SQIVND (reference sequence). In DNA, the CDR3 is TGTGCCAGCAGCGCGGGACAGAGCACAGATACGCAGTATTTT. It translates to CASSAGQSTDTQYF.

Details on this clone: The same CDR3 can be traced to other DNA sequences in this sample. The chain recombines TRBV18 with TRBJ1-1; D gene unclear. Trimming cost V 2 bases and J 0 bases, with 7 bases left between them. The CDR3 covers 14 residues. Germline V gene lookup returns CDR1 KGHSH and CDR2 LQKENI. DNA of the CDR3: TGTGCCAGCTCACCAGGGCAAGTGAACACTGAAGCTTTCTTT. As protein: CASSPGQVNTEAFF.

The chain couples TRBV9 to TRBJ2-2; 14 positions match TRBD2. The CDR3 contains 18 residues. Germline V gene sequence: CDR1 SGDLS, CDR2 YYNGEE. Losses at the gene ends were 0 bases for V and 4 bases for J; bases not matched to a gene: 5. In DNA form, the CDR3 reads TGTGCCAGCAGCGTAGGTGGACTAGCGGGAGGTGGCACCGGGGAGCTGTTTTTT. This gives the protein CASSVGGLAGGGTGELFF.

A note on this clone: Other DNA sequences in this sample translate to the same CDR3. The chain is built from TRBV28 and TRBJ1-5; the D gene is possibly TRBD1 (5 bases). Germline loops: CDR1 MDHEN, CDR2 SYDVKM. CDR3 length: 15 amino acids. V was pared by 2 bases and J by 0 bases, with 8 bases between. The CDR3 reads CASSLRGYSNQPQHF. DNA for the CDR3: TGTGCCAGCAGTTTAAGGGGCTATAGCAATCAGCCCCAGCATTTT.

This chain links TRBV5-6 with TRBJ2-1, with unresolved D. This CDR3 region has 15 residues. Germline CDR1 SGHDT, CDR2 YYEEEE. Trimming pared 1 base from V and 3 bases from J, leaving 11 bases between. In nucleotides, the CDR3 is TGTGCCAGCAGCTTGCTTGGACGCCGCTACAATGAGCAGTTCTTC. This translates into CASSLLGRRYNEQFF. The whole variable domain, remainder taken from reference TRBV5-6 and TRBJ2-1, is DAGVTQSPTHLIKTRGQQVTLRCSPKSGHDTVSWYQQALGQGPQFIFQYYEEEERQRGNFPDRFSGHQFPNYSSELNVNALLLGDSALYLCASSLLGRRYNEQFFGPGTRLTVL.

This chain connects TRBV6-6 to TRBJ1-2; D uncertain. The CDR3 length is 11 residues. Germline V gene lookup returns CDR1 MNHNY and CDR2 SVGAGI (reference sequence). V shed 5 bases and J shed 7 bases, with 8 bases lying between them. The DNA of the CDR3 is TGTGCCAGCAGTAAAGGGCGTGGCTACACCTTC. Amino acid sequence: CASSKGRGYTF.

The gene calls are TRBV28 and TRBJ2-3, with 10 nucleotides matching TRBD2. This CDR3 is built from 15 residues. The trim removed 4 bases at V and 5 bases at J, leaving 6 bases unmatched. Germline values: CDR1 MDHEN, CDR2 SYDVKM. The DNA for the CDR3 is TGTGCCAGCAGTTCCTCTAGCGGGGGTAAAGATACGCAGTATTTT. Its translation is CASSSSSGGKDTQYF.

J is TRBJ2-4 and V is TRBV5-1; D tentatively fits TRBD1 or TRBD2 (5 bases each). There are 13 residues in the CDR3. Germline V lookup: CDR1 SGHRS, CDR2 YFSETQ. Trimming stripped 3 bases from V and 10 bases from J, with 14 bases between. The CDR3 nucleotides are TGCGCCAGCAGCTCCCAGGGAGATGAGATTCAGTACTTC. Its translation is CASSSQGDEIQYF.

The V call is TRBV7-2, the J call TRBJ2-2; D may be TRBD2 (7 bases). Germline CDR1 SGHTA, CDR2 FQGNSA. Trimming removed 1 base from V and 6 bases from J, with 12 bases in between. The CDR3 consists of 15 residues. CDR3 amino acids: CASSLVTGRAGELFF. CDR3 nucleotide sequence: TGTGCCAGCAGCTTAGTAACAGGGAGGGCCGGGGAGCTGTTTTTT.